Described below is a single T cell receptor (beta chain) sequence and its context. This table comes from immunoSEQ multiplex PCR, and its TCRdb copy is limited to in-frame clones, with some not included. This table has fewer than 250,000 clones, around 78% appearing once. The CDR3 runs to 16 residues. Per the germline V gene, CDR1 is SGHRS and CDR2 is YFSETQ. V gave up 0 bases and J gave up 4 bases; unmatched junction bases: 8. The sample is drawn from a study of blood T cell repertoires in COVID-19. At the level of the study: Both acute and convalescent COVID-19 samples were obtained from the United States, Italy and Spain.

Sequencing input: peripheral blood. This chain connects TRBV5-1 to TRBJ1-1; 8 nucleotides match TRBD1. The sequence derives from a woman aged 70 to 79 with active or convalescent COVID-19. The CDR3: CASSLEGPTGGTEAFF. The CDR3 DNA is TGCGCCAGCAGCTTGGAGGGCCCTACAGGGGGCACTGAAGCTTTCTTT.